Listed here is a single T cell receptor (beta chain). Trimming left V 1 base short and J 7 bases short, with 17 bases between. This CDR3 region has 15 residues. The germline V gene has CDR1 SGHTA and CDR2 FQGNSA. This entry comes from a study of blood T cell repertoires in COVID-19. Study information: Samples taken during acute and convalescent COVID-19 were collected in the United States, Italy and Spain. T cells, B-cell-depleted T cells, or PBMCs supplied cDNA or gDNA.

In the study's own analysis: Estimation of nucleated cell counts was performed using reference gene primer amplification. Using immunoSEQ multiplex PCR, the repertoire was profiled, and TCRdb retains in-frame clones only, with some absent. The V and J calls and clone size are taken from that table; D and trimming were inferred from the DNA. Of some 47,000 clones in the sample, about nine tenths were seen once. V usage is TRBV7-2 and J usage is TRBJ2-7; D is uncertain. This TCR came from an older man with acute or convalescent COVID-19. The sequencing input was peripheral blood. CDR3 nucleotide sequence: TGTGCCAGCAGCTTAGTGGGCAGGCCAGATGGGGAGCAGTACTTC. This sequence encodes CASSLVGRPDGEQYF.